Presented here are 23 T cell receptor beta chains from one specimen sequenced in a study of metastatic and nonmetastatic thyroid tumors. Not a single patient had been given any form of treatment at any point before undergoing thyroid surgery. MiXCR reprocessed the PCR reads for TCRdb. The sample records fewer than 15,000 clones, 29% being singletons. The sequencing sample was made of tumor tissue. These receptors were collected from a male donor with papillary thyroid cancer or a benign thyroid nodule (not recorded which). Some clones in this sample may be carry-over from other donors' samples.

With regard to this clone: Mismatch with germline at one junction end may stem from a read error. The V gene is TRBV20-1, the J gene TRBJ2-5, with 8 bases that match TRBD2. Germline CDR1 and CDR2: DFQATT and SNEGSKA (reference sequence). The CDR3 sequence is 15 residues long. Here the CDR3 DNA reads TGCAGTGCCAGAGTAGTCGGGGGGGCGCAAGAGACCCATTACTTC. Its protein is CSARVVGGAQETHYF.

Ten or more counts support this clone. This chain joins TRBV6-2 or TRBV6-3 and TRBJ2-3; 9 bases agree with TRBD2. The CDR3 is 15 amino acids. Germline CDR1 and CDR2: MNHEY and SVGEGT. V shed 8 bases and J 2 bases; nucleotides not matched to a gene: 8. CDR3 nucleotide sequence: TGTGCCAGCGGCGGGACTAGCAGTAACACAGATACGCAGTATTTT. It translates to CASGGTSSNTDTQYF.

This clone was counted many times. The rearrangement links TRBV6-5 to TRBJ1-2; TRBD1 matches at 9 bases. CDR3 length: 15 amino acids. The V gene's germline CDR1 is MNHEY and CDR2 SVGAGI. The J segment lost 2 bases and the V segment lost 2 bases, leaving 3 bases of the junction unmatched. For the CDR3, the DNA is TGTGCCAGCAGTTACCCGGGACAGGGAAACTATGGCTACACCTTC. Amino acids: CASSYPGQGNYGYTF.

This clone was detected many times. This chain uses TRBV20-1 with TRBJ1-2, with a weak D call TRBD1 (6 bases). Trimming stripped 6 bases from V and 3 bases from J, with 23 bases between. This CDR3 is built from 16 residues. In germline, CDR1 is DFQATT, CDR2 SNEGSKA (reference sequence). CDR3 residues: CSAPPPRGQGYYGYTF. CDR3 nucleotide sequence: TGCAGTGCCCCTCCCCCCCGGGGCCAGGGGTACTATGGCTACACCTTC.

The sample holds many counts of this clone. This sequence joins TRBV3-1 and TRBJ2-1, with D tentatively TRBD2 (6 bases). The length of the CDR3 is 15 residues. Trimming stripped 1 base from V and 8 bases from J, with 15 bases between. Germline CDR1 reads LGHDT; CDR2 reads YNNKEL (reference sequence). CDR3 protein: CASSQGGDPQDEQFF. The CDR3, as DNA: TGTGCCAGCAGCCAAGGCGGGGACCCTCAGGATGAGCAGTTCTTC.

The V call is TRBV9, the J call TRBJ1-2, with D tentatively TRBD1 (6 bases). Germline CDR1 SGDLS, CDR2 YYNGEE. The CDR3 runs to 12 residues. V gave up 4 bases and J gave up 10 bases, with 14 bases separating them. The CDR3 sequence: CASSLSGVVYTF. Written as DNA, the CDR3 is TGTGCCAGCAGCCTGTCAGGGGTTGTCTACACCTTC.

On this clone: A much larger clone lies one base from this, so it may be a read error. CDR3 DNA sequence: TGCAGTGCTGCTGGACTCGCTGTGGCCCCTGACGAGCAGTACTTC. Amino acid sequence: CSAAGLAVAPDEQYF. The V call is TRBV20-1, the J call TRBJ2-7; D may be TRBD2 (5 bases). This CDR3 region has 15 residues. Trimming removed 5 bases at V and 5 bases at J, with 22 bases between. CDR1 and CDR2 from the germline V gene are DFQATT and SNEGSKA (reference sequence).

The V call is TRBV9, the J call TRBJ1-1; TRBD1 is a possible D gene (5 bases). Trimming cost V 3 bases and J 1 base, with 7 bases left between them. CDR3 size: 13 residues. Germline lookup yields CDR1 SGDLS and CDR2 YYNGEE. The CDR3 sequence is CASSATGNTEAFF. CDR3 DNA sequence: TGTGCCAGCAGCGCAACAGGGAACACTGAAGCTTTCTTT.

This clone was recorded many times. This chain joins TRBV6-1 and TRBJ2-7; D might be TRBD1 or TRBD2, each matching 6 bases. V lost 8 bases and J 2 bases, leaving 16 bases between the germline ends. Germline V gives CDR1 MNHNS, CDR2 SASEGT. CDR3 length equals 14 residues. The CDR3 region is CASRRGVVAYEQYF. CDR3 bases: TGTGCCAGCCGGAGGGGGGTCGTCGCCTACGAGCAGTACTTC.

This clone was seen ten or more times. The V call is TRBV7-6, the J call TRBJ2-7, with TRBD2 identical over 12 bases. CDR3 length equals 16 residues. V lost 0 bases, J lost 4 bases, and 4 bases stayed unmatched. Per germline, CDR1 SGHVS and CDR2 FNYEAQ. The CDR3 bases are TGTGCCAGCAGCTTAGCCCCGACTAGCGGGAGATACGAGCAGTACTTC. It is translated as CASSLAPTSGRYEQYF.

V is TRBV5-1 and J is TRBJ2-2; D might be TRBD1 or TRBD2, each matching 5 bases. Germline CDR1 reads SGHRS; CDR2 reads YFSETQ. The CDR3 runs 14 residues. V shed 7 bases and J shed 0 bases, with 10 bases lying between them. Here the CDR3 DNA reads TGCGCCAGCGGGGACGGCGCGAACACCGGGGAGCTGTTTTTT. It encodes CASGDGANTGELFF.

In its sample, this clone was seen many times. V and J are TRBV20-1 and TRBJ1-2; no reliable D call. The CDR3 length is 16 residues. The V end was cut by 4 bases, the J end by 2 bases, with 20 bases between. Germline CDR1 is DFQATT and CDR2 is SNEGSKA (reference sequence). CDR3 coding DNA: TGCAGTGCTAAGATTCTCCCCCGGGTAAACAACTATGGCTACACCTTC. It yields the protein CSAKILPRVNNYGYTF.

The genes are TRBV5-1 and TRBJ2-1; TRBD2 matches 9 bases. J lost 4 bases, V lost 0 bases, and 5 bases had no gene match. There are 16 residues in the CDR3. Germline V gene data show CDR1 as SGHRS and CDR2 as YFSETQ. This CDR3 reads CASSLVAGVTYNEQFF. The DNA of the CDR3 is TGCGCCAGCAGCTTGGTAGCGGGAGTTACGTACAATGAGCAGTTCTTC.

This clone came up a few times. The chain links TRBV6-1 to TRBJ2-6; D gene ambiguous. CDR1 and CDR2 from the germline V gene are MNHNS and SASEGT. CDR3 length: 14 amino acids. V lost 5 bases, J lost 1 base, and 6 bases lay in between. The CDR3 DNA reads TGTGCCAGCAGTCGAGTATCTGGGGCCAACGTCCTGACTTTC. Residues: CASSRVSGANVLTF.

By share, this clone ranks as medium-sized. This CDR3 reads CASSSDRDVYGYTF. The CDR3 coding sequence is TGTGCCAGCTCATCCGACAGGGACGTCTATGGCTACACCTTC. The rearrangement uses TRBV18 and TRBJ1-2, with 7 bases fitting TRBD1. The CDR3 runs 14 residues. V was clipped by 5 bases and J by 4 bases; unmatched bases: 7. Germline lookup yields CDR1 KGHSH and CDR2 LQKENI. Together with reference TRBV18 and TRBJ1-2, the CDR3 gives the full variable domain: NAGVMQNPRHLVRRRGQEARLRCSPMKGHSHVYWYRQLPEEGLKFMVYLQKENIIDESGMPKERFSAEFPKEGPSILRIQQVVRGDSAAYFCASSSDRDVYGYTFGSGTRLTVV.

The chain's CDR3 is CASSSSGVAGRYGYTF. The CDR3 nucleotides are TGTGCCAGCAGTTCCTCCGGGGTGGCGGGTCGCTATGGCTACACCTTC. The chain joins TRBV28 to TRBJ1-2; D gene ambiguous. Germline V gives CDR1 MDHEN, CDR2 SYDVKM. The germline V and J ends were trimmed by 4 bases and 4 bases, with 19 bases remaining between them. This CDR3 contains 16 residues.

This clone was seen more than once but under ten times. The V gene is TRBV2, the J gene TRBJ2-7; possibly TRBD2 for D (5 bases). Germline CDR1 SNHLY, CDR2 FYNNEI. The CDR3 covers 12 residues. CDR3 sequence (DNA): TGTGAAAGCAGCGAAGCGGTCTACGAGCAGTACTTC. Translated, it gives CESSEAVYEQYF.

This clone showed up many times. The chain uses TRBV7-3 and TRBJ2-3, with D possibly matching TRBD2 (6 bases). Germline lookup yields CDR1 SGHTA and CDR2 FQGTGA. The CDR3 extends over 11 amino acids. Trimming cost V 2 bases and J 9 bases, with 6 bases left between them. The CDR3 loop reads CASSLGGTQYF. The CDR3, as DNA: TGTGCCAGCAGCTTAGGAGGGACGCAGTATTTT. Complete variable domain (other parts from reference TRBV7-3 and TRBJ2-3): GAGVSQTPSNKVTEKGKYVELRCDPISGHTALYWYRQSLGQGPEFLIYFQGTGAADDSGLPNDRFFAVRPEGSVSTLKIQRTERGDSAVYLCASSLGGTQYFGPGTRLTVL.

V is TRBV7-2 and J is TRBJ1-2; the match to TRBD1 covers 9 bases. Germline V gives CDR1 SGHTA, CDR2 FQGNSA. There are 15 residues in the CDR3. Trimming cost V 5 bases and J 7 bases; bases outside gene matches: 11. CDR3 DNA sequence: TGTGCCAGCAGCCAGAGAATACAGGGGGCGGTTGGCTACACCTTC. Amino acids: CASSQRIQGAVGYTF.

Ten or more counts support this clone. This chain links TRBV9 with TRBJ2-7; D uncertain. The CDR3 spans 13 residues. Germline V gives CDR1 SGDLS, CDR2 YYNGEE. V was clipped by 0 bases and J by 3 bases, with 7 bases between them. CDR3 sequence reads: CASSVDSIYEQYF. CDR3 coding DNA: TGTGCCAGCAGCGTAGACAGCATCTACGAGCAGTACTTC.

By share, this clone counts as medium-sized (0.01 to 0.1%). Other DNA sequences from this sample encode an identical CDR3 as well. The rearrangement joins TRBV11-2 to TRBJ2-1, with D perhaps matching TRBD2 (5 bases). Between the trimmed V and J ends, which lost 3 bases and 4 bases, there was a span of 10 bases. The CDR3 length is 14 residues. Per the germline V gene, CDR1 is SGHAT and CDR2 is FQNNGV. The CDR3 sequence: CASSFTRGYNEQFF. Here the CDR3 DNA reads TGTGCCAGCAGCTTTACCCGGGGTTACAATGAGCAGTTCTTC.

Many counts were recorded for this clone. V is TRBV3-1 and J is TRBJ1-1; D is undetermined. CDR1 is LGHDT, CDR2 YNNKEL, per germline (reference sequence). This CDR3 spans 13 amino acids. V was trimmed by 4 bases and J by 4 bases, leaving 10 bases between them. CDR3 coding DNA: TGTGCCAGCAGCCCTGACTGGATCACTGAAGCTTTCTTT. Encoded protein: CASSPDWITEAFF. Variable domain in full (rest from reference TRBV3-1 and TRBJ1-1): DTAVSQTPKYLVTQMGNDKSIKCEQNLGHDTMYWYKQDSKKFLKIMFSYNNKELIINETVPNRFSPKSPDKAHLNLHINSLELGDSAVYFCASSPDWITEAFFGQGTRLTVV.

In this sample, this clone turned up many times. This chain uses TRBV27 with TRBJ1-1, with no clear D. V was pared by 3 bases and J by 3 bases, with 8 bases between. The CDR3 is made up of 13 amino acids. Germline V lookup: CDR1 MNHEY, CDR2 SMNVEV (reference sequence). Written as DNA, the CDR3 is TGTGCCAGCAGTTTTGGTTCATACACTGAAGCTTTCTTT. This encodes CASSFGSYTEAFF.